The next 15 T cell receptor beta chains were all read from a single sample in a study of Tregs in tolerant kidney transplant recipients. The protocol was immunoSEQ multiplex PCR, while the TCRdb copy is restricted to in-frame clones and leaves out a portion. The table lists about 14,000 clones, roughly 92% of them singletons. Sequenced sample: CD8+ T cells from blood. The receptors were gathered from a human donor in good health.

This chain connects TRBV6-5 to TRBJ2-2; tentative D call: TRBD1 (6 bases). Germline loops: CDR1 MNHEY, CDR2 SVGAGI. This CDR3 has 14 amino acids. V was clipped by 10 bases and J by 2 bases, with 14 bases between them. The CDR3 region is CATSQGGNTGELFF. The CDR3 DNA reads TGTGCCACCAGCCAAGGGGGTAACACCGGGGAGCTGTTTTTT.

The V gene is TRBV5-6, the J gene TRBJ2-2, with a possible D match to TRBD2 (6 bases). Germline loops: CDR1 SGHDT, CDR2 YYEEEE. Trimming removed 4 bases from V and 1 base from J, with 11 bases in between. The CDR3 runs 15 residues. The CDR3 coding sequence is TGTGCCAGCAGCGCCGTCGGGGGGAACACCGGGGAGCTGTTTTTT. Its protein product is CASSAVGGNTGELFF.

This chain's CDR3 is CASRLGGEAFF. CDR3 DNA: TGTGCCTCAAGGCTCGGCGGCGAAGCTTTCTTT. The V call is TRBV19, the J call TRBJ1-1, with D uncertain. In germline, CDR1 is LNHDA, CDR2 SQIVND (reference sequence). V lost 11 bases and J 8 bases, leaving 15 bases between the germline ends. The CDR3 is 11 residues long.

The CDR3 DNA is TGTGCCAGCAGCCTAACTCCAATACAGCTAGCGAACACCGGGGAGCTGTTTTTT. Translating gives CASSLTPIQLANTGELFF. This chain uses TRBV9 with TRBJ2-2; D uncertain. CDR1 and CDR2 from the germline V gene are SGDLS and YYNGEE. V was trimmed by 4 bases and J by 0 bases, leaving 19 bases between them. The CDR3 spans 18 residues.

This chain joins TRBV7-6 and TRBJ2-3; D gene uncertain. Germline-derived CDR1 and CDR2 are SGHVS and FNYEAQ. Trimming stripped 7 bases from V and 2 bases from J, with 10 bases between. The CDR3 length is 13 residues. This CDR3 reads CASKKYNTDTQYF. The CDR3 coding sequence is TGTGCCAGCAAAAAATACAACACAGATACGCAGTATTTT.

The V and J genes are TRBV9 and TRBJ1-2; D gene unclear. From germline, CDR1 is SGDLS and CDR2 YYNGEE. There are 13 residues in the CDR3. Trimming removed 3 bases at V and 8 bases at J, with 14 bases between. CDR3: CASSEIPLRGYTF. The CDR3 DNA follows: TGTGCCAGCAGCGAGATACCGTTGAGGGGCTACACCTTC.

This chain uses TRBV5-1 with TRBJ2-3; the D is unclear. The V and J ends lost 4 bases and 0 bases respectively, with 12 bases between them. Germline V gives CDR1 SGHRS, CDR2 YFSETQ. The CDR3 runs to 15 residues. In DNA form, the CDR3 reads TGCGCCAGCAGCCCCCGGGCAGCTAGCACAGATACGCAGTATTTT. Its protein is CASSPRAASTDTQYF. Supplemented by reference TRBV5-1 and TRBJ2-3, the full variable domain reads KAGVTQTPRYLIKTRGQQVTLSCSPISGHRSVSWYQQTPGQGLQFLFEYFSETQRNKGNFPGRFSGRQFSNSRSEMNVSTLELGDSALYLCASSPRAASTDTQYFGPGTRLTVL.

The chain links TRBV4-3 to TRBJ2-1, with 10 bases identical to TRBD2. The V and J ends lost 0 bases and 8 bases, in that order; junction bases with no gene match: 16. Per the germline V gene, CDR1 is LGHNA and CDR2 is YSLEER. This CDR3 contains 19 residues. This CDR3 reads CASSQDDSGGTLTLDEQFF. CDR3 in DNA: TGCGCCAGCAGCCAAGATGATAGCGGGGGGACCTTAACTTTAGATGAGCAGTTCTTC.

This rearrangement joins TRBV4-3 to TRBJ2-1; no firm D call. The CDR3 totals 15 residues. V was trimmed by 0 bases and J by 9 bases, leaving 15 bases between them. The germline CDR1 and CDR2 sequences are LGHNA and YSLEER. The CDR3 DNA reads as TGCGCCAGCAGCCAAGATCTGATCTCTCCAGCTGAGCAGTTCTTC. This translates into CASSQDLISPAEQFF.

The chain joins TRBV9 to TRBJ2-2, with D perhaps matching TRBD2 (5 bases). Germline V CDR1 and CDR2: SGDLS, YYNGEE. CDR3 length equals 16 residues. Trimming pared 3 bases from V and 0 bases from J, leaving 12 bases between. The CDR3 sequence: CASSGSRASNTGELFF. The CDR3 bases are TGTGCCAGCAGCGGTTCGAGGGCTTCGAACACCGGGGAGCTGTTTTTT.

The chain combines TRBV9 with TRBJ2-7; possible D gene TRBD1, 5 bases. CDR3 size: 15 residues. Germline CDR1 is SGDLS and CDR2 is YYNGEE. V lost 2 bases to trimming and J lost 0 bases, with 12 bases between them. This CDR3 is CASSVGPDSSYEQYF. Written as DNA, the CDR3 is TGTGCCAGCAGCGTCGGACCAGACAGCTCCTACGAGCAGTACTTC. The variable domain in full, with the rest retrieved from reference TRBV9 and TRBJ2-7, is DSGVTQTPKHLITATGQRVTLRCSPRSGDLSVYWYQQSLDQGLQFLIQYYNGEERAKGNILERFSAQQFPDLHSELNLSSLELGDSALYFCASSVGPDSSYEQYFGPGTRLTVT.

The rearrangement uses TRBV4-1 and TRBJ2-1, with D unresolved. The CDR3 extends over 13 amino acids. Germline CDR1 is MGHRA and CDR2 is YSYEKL. Trimming took off 0 bases at V and 8 bases at J, with 8 bases between the two ends. CDR3 sequence reads: CASSQDGQDEQFF. As DNA, the CDR3 is TGCGCCAGCAGCCAAGATGGGCAAGATGAGCAGTTCTTC.

This clone appeared once. This rearrangement joins TRBV9 to TRBJ2-3; possibly TRBD2 for D (7 bases). The CDR3 is 17 residues long. Trimming removed 3 bases at V and 2 bases at J, with 19 bases between. In germline, CDR1 is SGDLS, CDR2 YYNGEE. The CDR3 DNA follows: TGTGCCAGCAGCGGCACAAGGGGGGAGGGCCCCACAGATACGCAGTATTTT. Translating gives CASSGTRGEGPTDTQYF. Drawing the rest from reference TRBV9 and TRBJ2-3, the complete variable domain is DSGVTQTPKHLITATGQRVTLRCSPRSGDLSVYWYQQSLDQGLQFLIQYYNGEERAKGNILERFSAQQFPDLHSELNLSSLELGDSALYFCASSGTRGEGPTDTQYFGPGTRLTVL.

This chain links TRBV7-9 with TRBJ1-5, with D possibly being TRBD1 (6 bases). Trimming took off 5 bases at V and 10 bases at J, with 15 bases between the two ends. The germline V gene encodes CDR1 SEHNR and CDR2 FQNEAQ (reference sequence). The CDR3 has 13 amino acids. In nucleotides, the CDR3 is TGTGCCAGCAGCGCCGGGGGGCTTTCACCCCAGCATTTT. Its translation: CASSAGGLSPQHF.

This clone was picked up one time. The V call is TRBV28, the J call TRBJ2-7; a weak D match, TRBD2 (6 bases). The CDR3 sequence is 12 residues long. The germline gives CDR1 MDHEN, CDR2 SYDVKM. Deletions cut 8 bases from V and 2 bases from J, with 10 bases between. CDR3 sequence: CASEGGPYEQYF. The CDR3, as DNA: TGTGCCAGCGAGGGAGGACCCTACGAGCAGTACTTC.